This T cell receptor (beta chain) was recorded in a study of T cell repertoires in cytomegalovirus infection. The overall study: The study used recently identified HLA-C-restricted and well-studied HLA-B-restricted CMV epitopes. Through public TCR beta signatures, both CMV infection and matching HLA type were indicated. Overall study findings and caveats: Summed frequency of shared TCR beta families picked out CMV carriers who also had the relevant HLA. The ex vivo response was dominated by HLA-C-restricted CMV-specific TCR beta clonotypes.

Unmatched junction bases numbered 15, after V lost 5 bases and J lost 8 bases. CDR3 length: 16 residues. Germline values: CDR1 SGHVS, CDR2 FQNEAQ. Worth noting for this clonotype: What it binds is unknown.

TCRdb recomputed calls from the reads with MiXCR, one row per CDR3 protein. The table has fewer than 70,000 distinct CDR3 sequences, around 28% seen once; the top ten hold roughly 60%. The V call is TRBV7-8, the J call TRBJ2-1; 7 positions match TRBD2. The receptor was derived from a human donor in good health (CMV status not recorded). Some clones in this sample may be carry-over from other donors' samples. Sequenced here: CD8+ T cells from cultured PBMCs, sampled from culture after CMV antigen stimulation. The CDR3 DNA follows: TGTGCCAGCAGCGTACAACCCGGGACTATTAACCATGAGCAGTTCTTC. It translates to CASSVQPGTINHEQFF.